The next 25 T cell receptor beta chains were all read from a single sample in a study of cytomegalovirus exposure and HLA in healthy donors. Use of 60 Vbeta and 13 Jbeta primers characterized the PCR. The protocol was immunoSEQ multiplex PCR, while the TCRdb copy is restricted to in-frame clones and leaves out a portion. The data hold 210,000 or so clones, with 70% to 85% observed a single time. Sequenced: PBMCs. Receptor source: a woman aged 55 to 70 in good health and CMV-seropositive.

Details on this clone: This sample also contains other DNA sequences that code for the same CDR3. The V call is TRBV9, the J call TRBJ2-3, with no clear D. V shed 0 bases and J shed 3 bases, with 2 bases lying between them. The CDR3 extends over 12 amino acids. Germline V gene data show CDR1 as SGDLS and CDR2 as YYNGEE. The CDR3 region is CASSVATDTQYF. Written as DNA, the CDR3 is TGTGCCAGCAGCGTAGCTACAGATACGCAGTATTTT.

The genes are TRBV18 and TRBJ1-1, with D maybe TRBD1 (5 bases). Germline-derived CDR1 and CDR2 are KGHSH and LQKENI. CDR3 length: 14 amino acids. V lost 6 bases and J lost 1, with 12 bases in between. This chain's CDR3 is CASSAQGENTEAFF. CDR3 in DNA: TGTGCCAGCTCTGCTCAAGGGGAGAACACTGAAGCTTTCTTT.

The rearrangement uses TRBV7-2 and TRBJ2-1; D may be TRBD2 (5 bases). CDR1 is SGHTA and CDR2 is FQGNSA in the germline V gene. There are 15 residues in the CDR3. V dropped 5 bases and J dropped 0 bases, with 11 bases sitting between them. Written as DNA, the CDR3 is TGTGCCAGCAGCCCGCTGGGGAGCTCCTACAATGAGCAGTTCTTC. Its protein is CASSPLGSSYNEQFF. The full variable domain, rest sourced from reference TRBV7-2 and TRBJ2-1, is GAGVSQSPSNKVTEKGKDVELRCDPISGHTALYWYRQSLGQGLEFLIYFQGNSAPDKSGLPSDRFSAERTGGSVSTLTIQRTQQEDSAVYLCASSPLGSSYNEQFFGPGTRLTVL.

CDR3 in amino acids: CASSFGGSNTGELFF. The DNA for the CDR3 is TGCGCCAGCAGCTTTGGGGGGTCGAACACCGGGGAGCTGTTTTTT. J is TRBJ2-2 and V is TRBV5-1, with D possibly matching TRBD2 (6 bases). The length of the CDR3 is 15 residues. Trimming left V 2 bases short and J 0 bases short, with 8 bases between. CDR1 and CDR2 (germline): SGHRS, YFSETQ.

This chain uses TRBV30 with TRBJ2-1, with 8 positions matching TRBD2. Losses at the gene ends were 3 bases for V and 14 bases for J; bases not matched to a gene: 6. CDR1 and CDR2 from the germline V gene are GTSNPN and SVGIG (reference sequence). The CDR3 covers 11 residues. In nucleotides, the CDR3 is TGTGCCTGGAGCGACGGGGGGGCCAAGTTCTTC. Translated, it gives CAWSDGGAKFF.

This sequence joins TRBV7-2 and TRBJ1-1; TRBD1 might be the D (5 bases). Looked up from germline, CDR1 is SGHTA and CDR2 is FQGNSA. The V gene lost 6 bases and the J gene lost 4 bases, with 18 bases spanning the gap. The CDR3 sequence is 15 residues long. CDR3 protein: CASRTSLQVLTEAFF. As DNA, the CDR3 is TGTGCCAGCAGGACTTCCTTACAGGTTCTCACTGAAGCTTTCTTT.

V gene TRBV30 combines with J gene TRBJ2-3, with TRBD2 matching over 14 bases. V shed 4 bases, J shed 5 bases, and the junction held 8 bases outside the gene matches. The CDR3 covers 16 residues. Germline V gives CDR1 GTSNPN, CDR2 SVGIG (reference sequence). The CDR3 nucleotides are TGTGCCTGGACTAAATACGGGACTAGCGGGAGAGATACGCAGTATTTT. It yields the protein CAWTKYGTSGRDTQYF.

CDR3 region: CASSMRGTTGELFF. In nucleotides, the CDR3 is TGTGCCAGCAGCATGCGGGGGACCACCGGGGAGCTGTTTTTT. The rearrangement uses TRBV11-3 and TRBJ2-2, with 7 bases lining up with TRBD2. Germline trimming cut 5 bases from V and 4 bases from J; bases unmatched to any gene: 4. The length of the CDR3 is 14 residues. The germline CDR1 and CDR2 sequences are SGHNT and YENEEA.

The CDR3 region has the DNA TGTGCCAGCAGCTTAGTTCCGGGAAGGGAGACCCAGTACTTC. Residues: CASSLVPGRETQYF. The chain recombines TRBV7-9 with TRBJ2-5; D is perhaps TRBD2 (5 bases). Germline lookup yields CDR1 SEHNR and CDR2 FQNEAQ (reference sequence). The CDR3 length is 14 residues. The V end lost 1 base, the J end lost 5 bases, and 11 bases lay between the germline ends.

The chain couples TRBV30 to TRBJ1-1; 7 bases align to TRBD1. CDR3 size: 14 residues. V lost 3 bases to trimming and J lost 6 bases; unmatched junction nucleotides: 10. Germline CDR1 GTSNPN, CDR2 SVGIG (reference sequence). Written as DNA, the CDR3 is TGTGCCTGGAGAACAGGGATCGGACAGGCTGAAGCTTTCTTT. Translating gives CAWRTGIGQAEAFF. The complete variable domain, with remaining parts taken from reference TRBV30 and TRBJ1-1, reads SQTIHQWPATLVQPVGSPLSLECTVEGTSNPNLYWYRQAAGRGLQLLFYSVGIGQISSEVPQNLSASRPQDRQFILSSKKLLLSDSGFYLCAWRTGIGQAEAFFGQGTRLTVV.

The genes are TRBV7-6 and TRBJ2-7; perhaps TRBD1 as D (5 bases). The CDR3 totals 16 residues. Trimming left V 1 base short and J 2 bases short, with 15 bases between. Per germline, CDR1 SGHVS and CDR2 FNYEAQ. In DNA form, the CDR3 reads TGTGCCAGCAGCTTAGGGGGTCCAGGGATTCCCTACGAGCAGTACTTC. It encodes CASSLGGPGIPYEQYF.

This clone has just one count. The rearrangement joins TRBV30 to TRBJ2-7; 8 nucleotides agree with TRBD2. V shed 4 bases and J 7 bases; nucleotides not matched to a gene: 18. Germline-derived CDR1 and CDR2 are GTSNPN and SVGIG (reference sequence). The CDR3 consists of 16 residues. CDR3 protein: CAWKAGGTGGPREQYF. The CDR3 nucleotides read TGTGCCTGGAAAGCAGGAGGGACGGGAGGGCCCCGGGAGCAGTACTTC.

This sequence joins TRBV18 and TRBJ2-1; TRBD1 agrees at 9 bases. This CDR3 has 16 amino acids. Trimming at V came to 6 bases and at J to 7 bases, leaving 13 bases not matched to a gene. The V gene's germline CDR1 is KGHSH and CDR2 LQKENI. CDR3 coding DNA: TGTGCCAGCTCCAGAATTGGCGGGACAGGGAGGAATGAGCAGTTCTTC. It encodes CASSRIGGTGRNEQFF. The full variable domain, with the rest looked up from reference TRBV18 and TRBJ2-1, is NAGVMQNPRHLVRRRGQEARLRCSPMKGHSHVYWYRQLPEEGLKFMVYLQKENIIDESGMPKERFSAEFPKEGPSILRIQQVVRGDSAAYFCASSRIGGTGRNEQFFGPGTRLTVL.

This clone was observed a few times. The chain is built from TRBV15 and TRBJ2-7; possible D gene TRBD1, 6 bases. Germline CDR1 and CDR2: LNHNV and YYDKDF (reference sequence). The ends were cut back, 1 base at V and 4 bases at J, with 8 bases in the middle. There are 13 residues in the CDR3. The CDR3, as DNA: TGTGCCACCAGCAGAGGGACAGATTACGAGCAGTACTTC. It translates to CATSRGTDYEQYF.

The CDR3 nucleotides read TGTGCCAGCGCGTTAATGGGACAGGGAAACTATGGCTACACCTTC. Translation: CASALMGQGNYGYTF. V and J are TRBV28 and TRBJ1-2, with 9 bases fitting TRBD1. The ends lost 8 bases at V and 2 bases at J; junction bases unmatched: 9. The CDR3 runs 15 residues. Germline V gene lookup returns CDR1 MDHEN and CDR2 SYDVKM.

This clone is a singleton in its sample. The chain joins TRBV5-1 to TRBJ1-1; D call uncertain. V gave up 2 bases and J gave up 4 bases, with 9 bases separating them. Germline V gives CDR1 SGHRS, CDR2 YFSETQ. This CDR3 has 13 residues. The CDR3 reads CASSFPSGTEAFF. Written as DNA, the CDR3 is TGCGCCAGCAGCTTCCCCAGCGGCACTGAAGCTTTCTTT.

The chain uses TRBV5-1 and TRBJ2-5, with D hard to call. Trimming stripped 4 bases from V and 1 base from J, with 14 bases between. The length of the CDR3 is 15 residues. Germline lookup yields CDR1 SGHRS and CDR2 YFSETQ. CDR3 sequence: CASSTAQAFQETQYF. CDR3 coding DNA: TGCGCCAGCAGCACGGCCCAGGCGTTCCAAGAGACCCAGTACTTC.

The chain uses TRBV6-6 and TRBJ2-2; 12 bases are shared with TRBD2. The germline V gene encodes CDR1 MNHNY and CDR2 SVGAGI (reference sequence). The CDR3 covers 16 residues. With V trimmed by 5 bases and J by 5 bases, 6 bases remained unmatched. CDR3 bases: TGTGCCAGCAGTCCACTAGCGGGGGGTCGGACCGGGGAGCTGTTTTTT. Protein product: CASSPLAGGRTGELFF.

Regarding this clone: An end of the junction does not agree with germline; a read error may underlie this. V gene TRBV7-9 combines with J gene TRBJ2-3; TRBD1 might be the D (6 bases). Germline assignment: CDR1 SEHNR and CDR2 FQNEAQ (reference sequence). This CDR3 region has 18 residues. CDR3 loop: CSSSTQLYRDGLTDTQYF. The DNA of the CDR3 is TGTTCCAGCAGCACGCAACTTTACAGGGACGGCCTCACAGATACGCAGTATTTT.

J is TRBJ2-1 and V is TRBV10-3; 10 nucleotides line up with TRBD1. CDR1 and CDR2 from the germline V gene are ENHRY and SYGVKD. The CDR3 is 14 amino acids. V was pared by 8 bases and J by 4 bases, with 5 bases of the junction left unmatched. The CDR3 DNA reads TGTGCCATCCTACGGGACAGGGGATACAATGAGCAGTTCTTC. This sequence encodes CAILRDRGYNEQFF.

This sequence joins TRBV5-1 and TRBJ1-4; 7 bases agree with TRBD1. CDR1 is SGHRS, CDR2 YFSETQ, per germline. The CDR3 loop spans 15 amino acids. J lost 5 bases, V lost 4 bases, and 8 bases had no gene match. Here the CDR3 DNA reads TGCGCCAGCAGCCTTCGGGACAGTCTAAATGAAAAACTGTTTTTT. This sequence encodes CASSLRDSLNEKLFF.

The chain couples TRBV5-1 to TRBJ2-7; tentatively, D is TRBD1 (6 bases). The CDR3 extends over 14 amino acids. V shed 5 bases and J shed 5 bases, with 17 bases lying between them. The germline CDR1 and CDR2 sequences are SGHRS and YFSETQ. CDR3 sequence: CASSPPGAYDEQYF. DNA for the CDR3: TGCGCCAGCAGTCCCCCAGGGGCTTACGACGAGCAGTACTTC.

This clone was seen once. The V call is TRBV6-6, the J call TRBJ1-2, with D perhaps matching TRBD1 (6 bases). CDR3 length: 16 residues. Germline V CDR1 and CDR2: MNHNY, SVGAGI (reference sequence). Deletions cut 7 bases from V and 0 bases from J, with 18 bases between. CDR3 loop: CASTSMWGPTNYGYTF. CDR3 nucleotides: TGTGCCAGCACCTCAATGTGGGGGCCAACTAACTATGGCTACACCTTC.

This clone was counted a few times. The chain links TRBV18 to TRBJ2-6, with a weak D call TRBD1 (6 bases). This CDR3 spans 17 amino acids. Deletions cut 3 bases from V and 0 bases from J, with 12 bases between. The germline V gene has CDR1 KGHSH and CDR2 LQKENI. The CDR3 here is CASSPQGLGSGANVLTF. The CDR3 coding sequence is TGTGCCAGCTCACCCCAGGGGTTGGGCTCTGGGGCCAACGTCCTGACTTTC. The variable domain in full, with the rest retrieved from reference TRBV18 and TRBJ2-6, is NAGVMQNPRHLVRRRGQEARLRCSPMKGHSHVYWYRQLPEEGLKFMVYLQKENIIDESGMPKERFSAEFPKEGPSILRIQQVVRGDSAAYFCASSPQGLGSGANVLTFGAGSRLTVL.

The DNA of the CDR3 is TGTGCCAGCAGCCACGCCCTAGCGGGAGGGAGCGCAGATACGCAGTATTTT. Protein: CASSHALAGGSADTQYF. The V gene is TRBV4-2, the J gene TRBJ2-3; the match to TRBD2 covers 12 bases. Per germline, CDR1 LGHNA and CDR2 YNFKEQ. Trimming at V came to 3 bases and at J to 4 bases, leaving 8 bases not matched to a gene. This CDR3 is built from 17 residues.